This is a list of T cell receptor beta chains from one sample in a study of identifying expanded T cells in peripheral blood. Method: immunoSEQ multiplex PCR; TCRdb's copy keeps in-frame clones and lacks some. The sample has some 97,000 clones, around 90% seen once. Material for sequencing was blood. Receptors originate from a person aged 18-69 years in good health. Both conserved end residues are part of each CDR3. Each record gives: J gene, V gene, clone size, D gene, CDR3 protein, CDR3 DNA. The D gene is left open where the match is weak. The size of a clone is reported for some rows only, either as once, few or many, or as a class for expanded clones.

>TRBJ2-1|TRBV27|NA|NA
CASSPQRVPSYNEQFF
TGTGCCAGCAGCCCCCAGCGGGTCCCCTCCTACAATGAGCAGTTCTTC
>TRBJ2-7|TRBV6-5|NA|TRBD1
CASRSGTATYEQYF
TGTGCCAGCAGGTCCGGGACAGCTACCTACGAGCAGTACTTC
>TRBJ2-7|TRBV10-3|NA|NA
CAISESATAGLTYEQYF
TGTGCCATCAGTGAGTCGGCCACCGCTGGGCTAACCTACGAGCAGTACTTC
>TRBJ2-3|TRBV6-1|NA|NA
CASSELNPFTDTQYF
TGTGCCAGCAGTGAGCTCAATCCGTTCACAGATACGCAGTATTTT
>TRBJ1-1|TRBV7-2|NA|TRBD1
CASSLVGGGLGTEAFF
TGTGCCAGCAGCTTAGTTGGAGGGGGCTTAGGCACTGAAGCTTTCTTT
>TRBJ2-1|TRBV7-2|NA|NA
CASSFTVRDLEQFF
TGTGCCAGCAGCTTTACGGTGCGGGACTTGGAGCAGTTCTTC
>TRBJ2-1|TRBV7-3|NA|NA
CASSLSRGRGNEQFF
TGTGCCAGCAGCTTAAGTCGGGGGCGCGGGAATGAGCAGTTCTTC
>TRBJ2-7|TRBV21-1|NA|NA
CASNRGPYEQYF
TGTGCCAGCAACAGGGGGCCCTACGAGCAGTACTTC
>TRBJ2-2|TRBV30|NA|NA
CASSREYTGELFF
TGTGCCTCATCCCGCGAGTACACCGGGGAGCTGTTTTTT
>TRBJ2-3|TRBV15|NA|TRBD1
CATASGSTGADTQYF
TGTGCCACCGCGAGTGGGAGCACAGGGGCAGATACGCAGTATTTT
>TRBJ1-2|TRBV21-1|NA|NA
CASSEGFPGYTF
TGTGCCAGCAGCGAGGGCTTTCCCGGCTACACCTTC
>TRBJ2-7|TRBV14|NA|NA
CASSQDSLVYEQYF
TGTGCCAGCAGCCAAGACAGCCTTGTCTACGAGCAGTACTTC
>TRBJ2-3|TRBV9|NA|NA
CASSVDVWDRTDTQYF
TGTGCCAGCAGCGTAGATGTGTGGGATCGCACAGATACGCAGTATTTT
>TRBJ1-2|TRBV18|NA|TRBD1
CASSPNRGLEGYTF
TGTGCCAGCTCACCTAACAGGGGGCTTGAGGGCTACACCTTC
>TRBJ2-6|TRBV5-1|NA|NA
CASSLVGSGANVLTF
TGCGCCAGCAGCTTAGTCGGCTCTGGGGCCAACGTCCTGACTTTC
>TRBJ2-2|TRBV9|NA|NA
CASSVRTGELFF
TGTGCCAGCAGCGTTAGGACCGGGGAGCTGTTTTTT
>TRBJ2-5|TRBV7-6|NA|TRBD2
CASSTLRASGIQETQYF
TGTGCCAGCAGCACCCTACGGGCTAGCGGGATACAAGAGACCCAGTACTTC
>TRBJ2-5|TRBV9|NA|NA
CASSPADHQETQYF
TGTGCCAGCAGCCCCGCGGACCATCAAGAGACCCAGTACTTC
>TRBJ2-4|TRBV27|NA|TRBD1
CASSPSGTGGTAKNIQYF
TGTGCCAGCAGTCCCTCAGGGACAGGGGGTACAGCCAAAAACATTCAGTACTTC
>TRBJ2-2|TRBV4-3|NA|TRBD2
CASSRASGNTGELFF
TGCGCCAGCAGCCGAGCTAGCGGGAACACCGGGGAGCTGTTTTTT
>TRBJ2-1|TRBV11-3|few|TRBD2
CASTFWGGYNEQFF
TGTGCCAGCACCTTCTGGGGGGGGTACAATGAGCAGTTCTTC
>TRBJ2-1|TRBV12-5|NA|TRBD1
CASGLARPKPGQDYNEQFF
TGTGCTAGTGGTTTGGCGCGGCCGAAACCGGGACAGGATTACAATGAGCAGTTCTTC
>TRBJ2-7|TRBV11-2|NA|NA
CASSSTGNFAEQYF
TGTGCCAGCAGCTCAACAGGGAACTTCGCCGAGCAGTACTTC
>TRBJ2-1|TRBV21-1|NA|NA
CASSNCHPRLAGGYHEQFF
TGTGCCAGCAGCAACTGCCATCCCAGACTAGCGGGGGGCTACCATGAGCAGTTCTTC
>TRBJ2-1|TRBV4-1|NA|NA
CASQNFDEQFF
TGCGCCAGCCAGAATTTTGATGAGCAGTTCTTC
>TRBJ1-1|TRBV5-4|NA|TRBD1
CASSPGTGSPEAFF
TGTGCCAGCAGCCCCGGGACAGGGTCCCCTGAAGCTTTCTTT
>TRBJ2-5|TRBV15|NA|NA
CATSTQKEGGQETQYF
TGTGCCACCAGCACCCAAAAAGAAGGGGGCCAAGAGACCCAGTACTTC
>TRBJ1-2|TRBV5-1|NA|NA
CASSLVEGNYGYTF
TGCGCCAGCAGCTTGGTGGAGGGTAACTATGGCTACACCTTC
>TRBJ1-2|TRBV30|NA|NA
CAWSPEPGALGVGYTF
TGTGCCTGGAGTCCTGAACCGGGGGCTTTAGGAGTTGGCTACACCTTC
>TRBJ1-2|TRBV29-1|NA|NA
CSVDAGGNYGYTF
TGCAGCGTTGATGCCGGGGGTAACTATGGCTACACCTTC
>TRBJ2-7|TRBV6-5|NA|NA
CASSYGQAPEEQYF
TGTGCCAGCAGTTACGGGCAGGCGCCTGAAGAGCAGTACTTC
>TRBJ1-1|TRBV2|NA|TRBD1
CASSPMGQAGTEAFF
TGTGCCAGCAGCCCTATGGGACAGGCGGGCACTGAAGCTTTCTTT
>TRBJ1-1|TRBV5-4|NA|NA
CASSSYMNTEAFF
TGTGCCAGCAGCTCGTACATGAACACTGAAGCTTTCTTT
>TRBJ2-1|TRBV4-2|NA|NA
CASSQILAFGSYNEQFF
TGTGCCAGCAGCCAGATCTTGGCTTTTGGGTCCTACAATGAGCAGTTCTTC
>TRBJ1-3|TRBV4-2|NA|NA
CASSQGTDTSGNTIYF
TGTGCCAGCAGCCAAGGGACTGACACATCTGGAAACACCATATATTTT
>TRBJ1-1|TRBV19|NA|NA
CASSPDPQNTEAFF
TGTGCCAGTAGTCCAGATCCACAGAACACTGAAGCTTTCTTT
>TRBJ1-2|TRBV6-1|NA|NA
CASTPTVNYGYTF
TGTGCCAGCACTCCGACAGTTAACTATGGCTACACCTTC
>TRBJ1-3|TRBV9|once|NA
CASSVTGTQSGNTIYF
TGTGCCAGCAGCGTTACCGGGACACAGTCTGGAAACACCATATATTTT
>TRBJ1-3|TRBV4-1|NA|NA
CASSHDGGRRGNTIYF
TGCGCCAGCAGCCATGATGGGGGGCGCAGAGGAAACACCATATATTTT
>TRBJ1-1|TRBV4-3|NA|NA
CASSQVGGTEAFF
TGCGCCAGCAGCCAAGTTGGTGGAACTGAAGCTTTCTTT
>TRBJ1-1|TRBV6-5|NA|TRBD1
CASSYGQGNTEAFF
TGTGCCAGCAGCTATGGACAGGGGAACACTGAAGCTTTCTTT
>TRBJ2-5|TRBV5-4|NA|NA
CASSLVAGSQETQYF
TGTGCCAGCAGCTTGGTGGCAGGGTCCCAAGAGACCCAGTACTTC
>TRBJ2-7|TRBV9|NA|NA
CASSVGGGVHEQYF
TGTGCCAGCAGCGTAGGGGGTGGGGTCCACGAGCAGTACTTC
>TRBJ1-2|TRBV15|NA|NA
CATSRITANYGYTF
TGTGCCACCAGCAGAATAACCGCTAACTATGGCTACACCTTC
>TRBJ2-2|TRBV2|NA|TRBD2
CARREGPGELFF
TGTGCTCGCCGGGAGGGACCCGGGGAGCTGTTTTTT
>TRBJ1-5|TRBV19|few|NA
CASSTVPGAQHF
TGTGCCAGTAGTACCGTCCCTGGAGCCCAGCATTTT
>TRBJ1-5|TRBV4-2|NA|NA
CASSPGGGRFSNQPQHF
TGTGCCAGCAGCCCCGGCGGGGGAAGGTTTAGCAATCAGCCCCAGCATTTT
>TRBJ1-5|TRBV4-1|NA|NA
CASSQEPGGSNQPQHF
TGCGCCAGCAGCCAAGAACCCGGGGGAAGCAATCAGCCCCAGCATTTT
>TRBJ1-1|TRBV10-1|NA|NA
CASVESPTANTEAFF
TGCGCCAGCGTAGAGAGTCCGACTGCGAACACTGAAGCTTTCTTT
>TRBJ2-7|TRBV19|NA|NA
CASSIGGLGAYEQYF
TGTGCCAGTAGTATCGGGGGACTGGGGGCCTACGAGCAGTACTTC
>TRBJ1-2|TRBV4-1|once|TRBD1
CASSLRTGGNYGYTF
TGCGCCAGCAGCCTACGGACAGGCGGAAACTATGGCTACACCTTC
>TRBJ2-3|TRBV4-2|NA|TRBD2
CASSQGAGARTDTQYF
TGTGCCAGCAGCCAGGGTGCGGGAGCCCGCACAGATACGCAGTATTTT
>TRBJ2-2|TRBV9|NA|NA
CASSARGGPGTGELFF
TGTGCCAGCAGCGCAAGGGGGGGTCCGGGCACCGGGGAGCTGTTTTTT